These 2 T cell receptor beta chains share one sample of origin, sequenced in a study of control samples from healthy donors and cancer patients (TCRdb year 2020). Receptors were amplified or captured by the immunoSEQ multiplex PCR assay. In its TCRdb copy, this immuneACCESS table keeps in-frame sequences only and misses some clones. Where compared with another copy, unresolved V genes explain less than half of these, and the others have no known cause. The sample table lists 75,000 to 90,000 clones, about nine tenths of them with a count of one. The top ten clones comprise roughly 7% of the sample. Material: blood. All receptors come from a man between 45 and 60 years old in good health.

J is TRBJ1-5 and V is TRBV4-2; 7 nucleotides match TRBD1. The CDR3 has 15 residues. Losses at the gene ends were 6 bases for V and 0 bases for J; bases not matched to a gene: 5. From germline, CDR1 is LGHNA and CDR2 YNFKEQ. CDR3 amino acids: CASRDRIYSNQPQHF. CDR3 nucleotide sequence: TGTGCCAGCAGGGACAGGATTTATAGCAATCAGCCCCAGCATTTT.

The V call is TRBV29-1, the J call TRBJ2-2; D is unresolved. CDR3 length: 12 residues. Trimming cost V 5 bases and J 8 bases, with 12 bases left between them. Germline V gene data show CDR1 as SQVTM and CDR2 as ANQGSEA. The CDR3 reads CSVSIAVGELFF. The CDR3 nucleotides read TGCAGCGTTTCCATTGCTGTTGGGGAGCTGTTTTTT.